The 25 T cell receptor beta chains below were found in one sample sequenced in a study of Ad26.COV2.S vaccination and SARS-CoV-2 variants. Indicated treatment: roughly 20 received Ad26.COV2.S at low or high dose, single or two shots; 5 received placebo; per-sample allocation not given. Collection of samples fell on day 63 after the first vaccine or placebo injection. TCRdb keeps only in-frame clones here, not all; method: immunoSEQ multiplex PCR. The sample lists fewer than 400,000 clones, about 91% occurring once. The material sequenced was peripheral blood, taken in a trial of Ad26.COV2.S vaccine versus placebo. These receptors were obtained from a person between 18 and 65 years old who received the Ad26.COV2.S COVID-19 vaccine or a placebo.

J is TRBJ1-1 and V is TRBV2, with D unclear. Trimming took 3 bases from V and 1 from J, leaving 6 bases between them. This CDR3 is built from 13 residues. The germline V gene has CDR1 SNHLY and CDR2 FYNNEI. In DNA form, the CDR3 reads TGTGCCAGCAGTGATCGGGGGAACACTGAAGCTTTCTTT. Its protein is CASSDRGNTEAFF.

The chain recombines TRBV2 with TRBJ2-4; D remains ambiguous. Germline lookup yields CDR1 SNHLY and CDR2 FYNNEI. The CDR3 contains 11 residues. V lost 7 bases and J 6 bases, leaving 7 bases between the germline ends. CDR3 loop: CASTAGNIQYF. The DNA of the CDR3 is TGTGCCAGCACGGCTGGAAACATTCAGTACTTC.

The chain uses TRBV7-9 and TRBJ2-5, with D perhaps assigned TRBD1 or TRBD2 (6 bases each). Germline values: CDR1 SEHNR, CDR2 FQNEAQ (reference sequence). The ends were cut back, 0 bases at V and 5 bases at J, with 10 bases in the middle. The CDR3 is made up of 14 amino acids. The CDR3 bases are TGTGCCAGCAGCTTAGCTCGGGGGCGGGAGACCCAGTACTTC. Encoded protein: CASSLARGRETQYF.

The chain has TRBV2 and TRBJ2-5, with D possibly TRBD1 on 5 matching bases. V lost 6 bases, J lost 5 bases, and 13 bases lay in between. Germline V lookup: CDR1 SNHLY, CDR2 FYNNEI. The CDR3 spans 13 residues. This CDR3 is CASRNTPGETQYF. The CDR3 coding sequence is TGTGCCAGCAGGAACACCCCAGGGGAGACCCAGTACTTC.

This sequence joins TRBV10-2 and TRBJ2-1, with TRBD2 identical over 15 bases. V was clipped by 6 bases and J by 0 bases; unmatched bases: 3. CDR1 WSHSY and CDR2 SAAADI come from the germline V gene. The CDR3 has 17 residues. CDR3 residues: CASRGTSGRISYNEQFF. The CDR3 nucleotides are TGCGCCAGCAGGGGGACTAGCGGGAGGATCTCCTACAATGAGCAGTTCTTC.

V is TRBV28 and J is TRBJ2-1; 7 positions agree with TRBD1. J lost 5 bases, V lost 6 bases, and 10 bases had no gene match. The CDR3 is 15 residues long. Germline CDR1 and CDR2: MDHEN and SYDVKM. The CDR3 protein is CASSKSGTADNEQFF. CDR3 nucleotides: TGTGCCAGCAGCAAGTCCGGGACAGCCGACAATGAGCAGTTCTTC.

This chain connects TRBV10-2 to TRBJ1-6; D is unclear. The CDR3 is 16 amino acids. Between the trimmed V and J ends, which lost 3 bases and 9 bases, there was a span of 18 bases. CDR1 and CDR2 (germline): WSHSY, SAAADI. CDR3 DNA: TGCGCCAGCAGTGACAGGCAAGAAGGTCGGTTTTCACCCCTCCACTTT. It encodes CASSDRQEGRFSPLHF.

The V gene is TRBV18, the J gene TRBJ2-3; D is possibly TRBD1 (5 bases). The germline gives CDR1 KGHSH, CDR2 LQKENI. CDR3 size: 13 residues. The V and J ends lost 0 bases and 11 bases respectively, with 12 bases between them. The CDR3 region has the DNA TGTGCCAGCTCACCACCTGCCGACAGACAGCAGTATTTT. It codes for CASSPPADRQQYF.

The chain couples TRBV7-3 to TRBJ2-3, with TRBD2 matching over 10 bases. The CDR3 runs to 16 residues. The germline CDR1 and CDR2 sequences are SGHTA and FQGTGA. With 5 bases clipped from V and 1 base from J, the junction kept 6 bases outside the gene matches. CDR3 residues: CASSPAGGRGTDTQYF. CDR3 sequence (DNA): TGTGCCAGCAGCCCAGCGGGAGGGCGGGGCACAGATACGCAGTATTTT.

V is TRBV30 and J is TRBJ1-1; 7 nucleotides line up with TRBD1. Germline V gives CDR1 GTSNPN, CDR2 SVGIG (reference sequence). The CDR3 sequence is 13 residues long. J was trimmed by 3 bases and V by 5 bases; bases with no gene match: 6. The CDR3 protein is CAWANRGYTEAFF. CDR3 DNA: TGTGCCTGGGCAAACAGGGGATACACTGAAGCTTTCTTT.

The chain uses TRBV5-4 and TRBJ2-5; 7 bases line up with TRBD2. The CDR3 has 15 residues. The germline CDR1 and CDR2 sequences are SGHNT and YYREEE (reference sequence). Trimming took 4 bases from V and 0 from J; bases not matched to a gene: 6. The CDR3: CASSRSLADQETQYF. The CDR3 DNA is TGTGCCAGCAGCCGGTCCCTAGCGGACCAAGAGACCCAGTACTTC.

The CDR3 reads CATSRGLGLAGGPNEQFF. As DNA, the CDR3 is TGTGCCACCAGCAGAGGTCTCGGACTAGCGGGAGGACCCAATGAGCAGTTCTTC. This chain joins TRBV15 and TRBJ2-1; 14 bases map to TRBD2. With V trimmed by 1 base and J by 6 bases, 8 bases remained unmatched. This CDR3 contains 18 residues. Germline CDR1 LNHNV, CDR2 YYDKDF (reference sequence).

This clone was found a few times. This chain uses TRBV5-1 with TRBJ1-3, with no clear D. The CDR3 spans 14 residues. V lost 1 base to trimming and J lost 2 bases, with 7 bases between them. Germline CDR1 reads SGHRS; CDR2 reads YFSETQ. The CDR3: CASSLYSPGNTIYF. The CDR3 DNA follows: TGCGCCAGCAGCTTGTATTCACCTGGAAACACCATATATTTT.

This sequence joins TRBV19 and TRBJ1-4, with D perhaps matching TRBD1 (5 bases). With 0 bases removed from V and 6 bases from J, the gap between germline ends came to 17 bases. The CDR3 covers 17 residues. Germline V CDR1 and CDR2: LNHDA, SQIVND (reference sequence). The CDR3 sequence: CASSIDPPRGGDEKLFF. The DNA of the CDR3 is TGTGCCAGTAGTATAGACCCCCCGCGGGGGGGGGATGAAAAACTGTTTTTT.

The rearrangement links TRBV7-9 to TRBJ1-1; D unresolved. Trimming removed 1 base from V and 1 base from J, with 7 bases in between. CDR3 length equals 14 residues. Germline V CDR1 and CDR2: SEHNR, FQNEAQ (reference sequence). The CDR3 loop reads CASSLESSNTEAFF. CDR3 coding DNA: TGTGCCAGCAGCTTAGAATCTTCGAACACTGAAGCTTTCTTT.

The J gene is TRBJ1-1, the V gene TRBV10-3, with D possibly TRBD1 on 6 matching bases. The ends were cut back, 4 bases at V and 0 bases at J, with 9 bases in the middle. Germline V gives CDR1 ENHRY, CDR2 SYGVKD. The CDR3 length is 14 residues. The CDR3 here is CAISGQVLNTEAFF. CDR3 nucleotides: TGTGCCATCAGTGGACAGGTATTGAACACTGAAGCTTTCTTT.

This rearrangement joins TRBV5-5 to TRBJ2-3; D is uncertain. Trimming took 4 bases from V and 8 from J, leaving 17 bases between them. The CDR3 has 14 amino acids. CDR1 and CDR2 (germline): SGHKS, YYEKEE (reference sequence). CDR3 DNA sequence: TGTGCCAGCAGCCCCCAAAGCCTCTTAGGTACGCAGTATTTT. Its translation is CASSPQSLLGTQYF.

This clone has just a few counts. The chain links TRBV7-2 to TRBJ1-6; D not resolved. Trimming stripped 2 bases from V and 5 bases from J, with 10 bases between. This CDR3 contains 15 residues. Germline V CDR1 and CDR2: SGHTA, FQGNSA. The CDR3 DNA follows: TGTGCCAGCAGCTTAACAGAGCTGAATAATTCACCCCTCCACTTT. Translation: CASSLTELNNSPLHF.

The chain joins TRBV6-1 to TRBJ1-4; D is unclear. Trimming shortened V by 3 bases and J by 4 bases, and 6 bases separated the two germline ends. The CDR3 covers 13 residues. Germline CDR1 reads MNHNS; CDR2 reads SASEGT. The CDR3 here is CASSDLGNEKLFF. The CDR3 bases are TGTGCCAGCAGTGACCTGGGTAATGAAAAACTGTTTTTT.

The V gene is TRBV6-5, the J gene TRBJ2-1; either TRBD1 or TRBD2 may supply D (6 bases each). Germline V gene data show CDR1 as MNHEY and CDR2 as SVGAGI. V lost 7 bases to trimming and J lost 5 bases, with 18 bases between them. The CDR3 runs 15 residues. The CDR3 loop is CASTKGGLENNEQFF. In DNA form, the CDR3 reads TGTGCCAGCACCAAGGGGGGACTGGAAAACAATGAGCAGTTCTTC.

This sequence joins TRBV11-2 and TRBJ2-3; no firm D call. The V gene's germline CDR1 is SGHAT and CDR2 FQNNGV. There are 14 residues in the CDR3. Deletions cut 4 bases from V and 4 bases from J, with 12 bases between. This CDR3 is CASSSIRNSDTQYF. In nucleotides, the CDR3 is TGTGCCAGCAGCTCGATAAGGAATTCAGATACGCAGTATTTT.

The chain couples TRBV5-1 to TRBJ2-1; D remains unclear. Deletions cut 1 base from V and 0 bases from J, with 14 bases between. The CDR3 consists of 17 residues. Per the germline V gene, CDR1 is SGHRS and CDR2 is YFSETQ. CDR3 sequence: CASSLLSKESSYNEQFF. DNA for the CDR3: TGCGCCAGCAGCTTGCTATCAAAAGAGAGCTCCTACAATGAGCAGTTCTTC.

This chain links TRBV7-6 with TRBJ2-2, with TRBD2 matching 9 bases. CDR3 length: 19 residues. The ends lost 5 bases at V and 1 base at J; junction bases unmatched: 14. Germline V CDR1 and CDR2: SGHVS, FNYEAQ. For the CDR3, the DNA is TGTGCCAGCAGCCCACGGACTAGCGCAAAGGGGTTGAACACCGGGGAGCTGTTTTTT. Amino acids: CASSPRTSAKGLNTGELFF.

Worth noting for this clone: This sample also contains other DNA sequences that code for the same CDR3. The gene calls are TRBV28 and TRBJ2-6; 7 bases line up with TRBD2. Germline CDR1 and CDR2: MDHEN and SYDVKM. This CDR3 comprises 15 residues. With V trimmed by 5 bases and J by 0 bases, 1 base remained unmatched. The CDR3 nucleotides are TGTGCCAGCAGTCCGGGGGGCTCTGGGGCCAACGTCCTGACTTTC. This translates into CASSPGGSGANVLTF.

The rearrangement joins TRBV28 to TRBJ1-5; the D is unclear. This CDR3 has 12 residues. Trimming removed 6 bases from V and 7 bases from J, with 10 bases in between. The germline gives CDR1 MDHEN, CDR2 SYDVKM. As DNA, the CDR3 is TGTGCCAGCAGCCCTCCGGGGCAGCCCCAGCATTTT. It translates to CASSPPGQPQHF.